This TCR beta chain was sequenced during a study of blood T cell repertoires in COVID-19. The repertoire was sequenced with immunoSEQ multiplex PCR; TCRdb's copy has only in-frame clones and lacks some. The table shows a few hundred thousand clones, with more than 85% occurring only once. The table lists this clone with a count of one. The CDR3 consists of 15 residues. Germline loops: CDR1 SGHNT, CDR2 YYREEE (reference sequence). V was clipped by 3 bases and J by 4 bases; unmatched bases: 8. The chain recombines TRBV5-4 with TRBJ2-7; 9 bases are a match to TRBD2. The TCR was taken from a woman younger than 45 who had recovered from COVID-19. The sequencing sample was made of PBMCs or T cells enriched from blood (not recorded which). CDR3 DNA sequence: TGTGCCAGCAGCTCCGGGACTAGCCTATCATACGAGCAGTACTTC. This gives the protein CASSSGTSLSYEQYF.